Sequencing of this TCR beta chain was carried out in a study of blood T cell repertoires in COVID-19. The overall study: The United States, Italy and Spain supplied acute and convalescent COVID-19 samples. T cells, B-cell-depleted T cells, or PBMCs provided the cDNA or gDNA that served as material.

Sequencing used immunoSEQ multiplex PCR; TCRdb keeps in-frame clones, though not all of them. Altogether approximately 200,000 clones are present, about 95% being singletons, with the ten largest covering approximately 0.8%. CDR1 and CDR2 from the germline V gene are LNHDA and SQIVND (reference sequence). CDR3 length equals 15 residues. V shed 5 bases, J shed 4 bases, and the junction held 9 bases outside the gene matches. Sequencing was carried out using peripheral blood. This sequence originates from a young man with COVID-19, enrolled during active disease. V usage is TRBV19 and J usage is TRBJ1-1, with 8 nucleotides matching TRBD1. The CDR3 protein is CASSAQDREGTEAFF. The CDR3 DNA reads as TGTGCCAGTAGTGCACAGGACAGGGAGGGCACTGAAGCTTTCTTT.